A selection of T cell receptor beta chains follows, all from one sample in a study of cytomegalovirus exposure and HLA in healthy donors. This table comes from immunoSEQ multiplex PCR, and its TCRdb copy is limited to in-frame clones, with some not included. Found here are around 100,000 clones, roughly 80% of them singletons; the top ten hold roughly 4.2%. The specimen sequenced was PBMCs. The receptor set was obtained from a woman aged 35 to 49 in good health and CMV-seropositive. Both conserved end residues are part of each CDR3. The D gene is left open where the match is weak. Not every row has a clone size; where given, it reads once, few, many or a size class.

V gene	clone size	CDR3 length	D gene	J gene	CDR3 DNA	CDR3 protein
TRBV5-1	NA	18	TRBD2	TRBJ2-2	TGCGCCAGCAGCTTTGGTCTAGCGGGAGTCGCGAACACCGGGGAGCTGTTTTTT	CASSFGLAGVANTGELFF
TRBV27	few	13	NA	TRBJ1-2	TGTGCCAGCAGTTTCCGGGAGGGCTATGGCTACACCTTC	CASSFREGYGYTF
TRBV5-1	NA	17	NA	TRBJ2-6	TGCGCCAGCAGCCCTGCTCTTACCCTGGCCGGGGCCAACGTCCTGACTTTC	CASSPALTLAGANVLTF
TRBV7-2	NA	15	NA	TRBJ1-1	TGTGCCAGCAGCTTAGACCGACAGATGAACACTGAAGCTTTCTTT	CASSLDRQMNTEAFF
TRBV5-4	NA	13	NA	TRBJ1-1	TGTGCCAGCAGCTTTGCGCGGACAGTAGAAGCTTTCTTT	CASSFARTVEAFF
TRBV18	NA	16	NA	TRBJ1-1	TGTGCCAGCTCACCCCTACCGACGGGGGTGAACACTGAAGCTTTCTTT	CASSPLPTGVNTEAFF
TRBV7-2	NA	14	TRBD2	TRBJ2-7	TGTGCCAGCAGCTTGGGACTAGCGAAATACGAGCAGTACTTC	CASSLGLAKYEQYF
TRBV6-5	NA	14	NA	TRBJ1-2	TGTGCCAGCAGTTCTGCTGGCTCCCTCTCTGGCTACACCTTC	CASSSAGSLSGYTF
TRBV6-5	NA	14	TRBD2	TRBJ2-1	TGTGCCAGCATCGAATCCCTAGCGGGAAATGAGCAGTTCTTC	CASIESLAGNEQFF
TRBV12-5	NA	17	NA	TRBJ2-1	TGTGCTAGCAGCGCCCCCTTACTAGGGTCTAGAGGTAATGAGCAGTTCTTC	CASSAPLLGSRGNEQFF
TRBV7-2	NA	13	NA	TRBJ1-1	TGTGCCAGCAGCTTAGATAGGGGGACTGAAGCTTTCTTT	CASSLDRGTEAFF
TRBV7-9	NA	13	NA	TRBJ1-2	TGTGCCAGCAGCCCCCGGGATTCCTATGGCTACACCTTC	CASSPRDSYGYTF
TRBV6-5	NA	13	NA	TRBJ1-2	TGTGCCAGCAGAGCTACAGGGTGGGTCGCCTACACCTTC	CASRATGWVAYTF
TRBV7-2	NA	13	NA	TRBJ2-5	TGTGCCAGCAGCCCCCGGACTGCCCTGGAGCAGTACTTC	CASSPRTALEQYF
TRBV11-3	few	14	NA	TRBJ1-3	TGTGCCAGCAGGCCTGGCAGCTCTGGAAACACCATATATTTT	CASRPGSSGNTIYF
TRBV6-1	NA	15	NA	TRBJ2-1	TGTGCCAGCAGTGCTAGTCCGGGATCTCCTAATGAGCAGTTCTTC	CASSASPGSPNEQFF
TRBV10-3	NA	11	NA	TRBJ1-2	TGTGCCATCAGTGATGGTGGCGGCTACACCTTC	CAISDGGGYTF
TRBV6-5	NA	14	NA	TRBJ1-2	TGTGCCAGCAGGGAGGGGAGGACTAACTATGGCTACACCTTC	CASREGRTNYGYTF
TRBV6-5	NA	12	NA	TRBJ2-1	TGTGCCAGCAGTTACTTGCGGAATGAGCAGTTCTTC	CASSYLRNEQFF